A single sample is the source of the 16 T cell receptor beta chains below, sequenced in a study of post-analysis software for immune sequencing data. Whole-study results and caveats: Four or five TRBV segments, TRBV5-6, TRBV5-1 and TRBV20-1 among them, were found more frequent in patients than controls.

Unique-molecular-identifier-tagged TCR beta cDNA libraries were used. TCRdb recomputed calls from the PCR reads with MiXCR, one row per CDR3 protein. The sample has roughly 620,000 distinct CDR3 sequences, 44% seen once; the top ten hold more than 1.5%. No cognate antigen is known for these TCRs. The sequencing input was blood. Source of these receptors: a girl between 10 and 17 years old with multiple sclerosis.

The sample holds many counts of this clonotype. J is TRBJ2-1 and V is TRBV6-4, with 8 bases aligning to TRBD2. This CDR3 has 16 amino acids. The V gene's germline CDR1 is MRHNA and CDR2 SNTAGT. After removal of 0 bases from V and 0 bases from J, the junction contained 1 base not matched to a gene. CDR3 in amino acids: CASSDSREGSYNEQFF. The CDR3 DNA reads as TGTGCCAGCAGTGACTCACGGGAGGGCTCCTACAATGAGCAGTTCTTC.

This clonotype was seen more than once but under ten times. The chain has TRBV20-1 and TRBJ2-3; no definite D call. Trimming cost V 6 bases and J 0 bases, with 10 bases left between them. The germline V gene has CDR1 DFQATT and CDR2 SNEGSKA (reference sequence). This CDR3 comprises 13 residues. Here the CDR3 DNA reads TGCAGTGCACCGGGCCCTAGCACAGATACGCAGTATTTT. Translation: CSAPGPSTDTQYF.

This clonotype appeared a few times. This chain uses TRBV20-1 with TRBJ2-4; 7 nucleotides align to TRBD2. The trim removed 0 bases at V and 6 bases at J, leaving 8 bases unmatched. The CDR3 runs 15 residues. CDR1 and CDR2 from the germline V gene are DFQATT and SNEGSKA (reference sequence). The CDR3 reads CSARDPVSGLNIQYF. The CDR3 nucleotides read TGCAGTGCTAGAGATCCGGTTAGCGGGTTAAACATTCAGTACTTC.

This clonotype was recorded a few times. The gene calls are TRBV6-6 and TRBJ2-7; 7 bases are shared with TRBD2. The germline CDR1 and CDR2 sequences are MNHNY and SVGAGI (reference sequence). The CDR3 spans 15 residues. With 2 bases clipped from V and 0 bases from J, the junction kept 4 bases outside the gene matches. This CDR3 reads CASSYGGGTSYEQYF. In DNA, the CDR3 is TGTGCCAGCAGTTACGGGGGGGGAACCTCCTACGAGCAGTACTTC.

This clonotype was seen more than once but under ten times. The rearrangement uses TRBV12-3 or TRBV12-4 and TRBJ2-1; 10 bases agree with TRBD1. The ends lost 5 bases at V and 6 bases at J; junction bases unmatched: 7. The CDR3 runs 15 residues. The chain's CDR3 is CASSRYGQGGNEQFF. The CDR3 DNA reads TGTGCCAGCAGTCGGTATGGACAGGGGGGCAATGAGCAGTTCTTC.

In this sample, this clonotype turned up many times. CDR3 in amino acids: CASRLSGGQETQYF. In DNA, the CDR3 is TGTGCCAGCAGGCTATCGGGGGGGCAAGAGACCCAGTACTTC. The rearrangement uses TRBV6-5 and TRBJ2-5, with TRBD2 identical over 8 bases. Germline V gene sequence: CDR1 MNHEY, CDR2 SVGAGI. Trimming took 6 bases from V and 2 from J; bases not matched to a gene: 5. This CDR3 spans 14 amino acids.

The chain combines TRBV6-1 with TRBJ2-5; possibly TRBD1 for D (6 bases). Trimming left V 4 bases short and J 2 bases short, with 11 bases between. The CDR3 is 14 residues long. From germline, CDR1 is MNHNS and CDR2 SASEGT. CDR3 sequence: CASSARGQQETQYF. CDR3 DNA: TGTGCCAGCAGTGCGCGTGGACAGCAAGAGACCCAGTACTTC.

This clonotype was counted between two and nine times. V and J are TRBV5-1 and TRBJ2-7; no clear D. Germline CDR1 is SGHRS and CDR2 is YFSETQ. This CDR3 region has 12 residues. The V end was cut by 4 bases, the J end by 2 bases, with 7 bases between. The CDR3 DNA reads TGCGCCAGCAGCCATATGGCCTACGAGCAGTACTTC. Translation: CASSHMAYEQYF.

The J gene is TRBJ2-5, the V gene TRBV6-5; tentative D call: TRBD1 (6 bases). The length of the CDR3 is 15 residues. The germline V and J ends were trimmed by 5 bases and 1 base, with 14 bases remaining between them. Germline V lookup: CDR1 MNHEY, CDR2 SVGAGI. The CDR3 bases are TGTGCCAGCAGTAACTATAGGACAGCCCAAGAGACCCAGTACTTC. Translating gives CASSNYRTAQETQYF.

This chain links TRBV5-1 with TRBJ2-4; D might be TRBD1 or TRBD2, each matching 6 bases. Germline-derived CDR1 and CDR2 are SGHRS and YFSETQ. This CDR3 has 14 residues. The V end lost 4 bases, the J end lost 3 bases, and 11 bases lay between the germline ends. This chain's CDR3 is CASSAEGGKNIQYF. The CDR3 DNA is TGCGCCAGCAGCGCTGAGGGGGGCAAAAACATTCAGTACTTC.

The sample holds a few counts of this clonotype. This chain uses TRBV5-1 with TRBJ1-2, with 8 bases lining up with TRBD1. The germline V gene has CDR1 SGHRS and CDR2 YFSETQ. V shed 4 bases, J shed 4 bases, and the junction held 3 bases outside the gene matches. CDR3 length: 13 amino acids. In DNA form, the CDR3 reads TGCGCCAGCAGCCCAGGGGGCGTCTATGGCTACACCTTC. It specifies CASSPGGVYGYTF.

The sample holds a few counts of this clonotype. V gene TRBV5-1 combines with J gene TRBJ2-1; D not resolved. The germline V gene has CDR1 SGHRS and CDR2 YFSETQ. The CDR3 sequence is 16 residues long. Trimming took off 3 bases at V and 4 bases at J, with 17 bases between the two ends. In DNA form, the CDR3 reads TGCGCCAGCAGCTCCCGTGTTTGGCCCGGATACAATGAGCAGTTCTTC. Translating it yields CASSSRVWPGYNEQFF.

This clonotype appeared a few times. V and J are TRBV15 and TRBJ2-3; 8 bases align to TRBD2. After removal of 5 bases from V and 5 bases from J, the junction contained 6 bases not matched to a gene. The CDR3 extends over 14 amino acids. CDR1 and CDR2 (germline): LNHNV, YYDKDF (reference sequence). The CDR3 spells CATSAGLGGDTQYF. In nucleotides, the CDR3 is TGTGCCACCAGCGCGGGACTAGGGGGAGATACGCAGTATTTT.

The V gene is TRBV5-1, the J gene TRBJ2-3; TRBD2 matches at 9 bases. CDR3 length equals 17 residues. Germline V gene lookup returns CDR1 SGHRS and CDR2 YFSETQ. V dropped 3 bases and J dropped 2; count of bases not matched to a gene: 10. As DNA, the CDR3 is TGCGCCAGCAGCTGGATGGGAGCGGGAGGAAACACAGATACGCAGTATTTT. Translated, it gives CASSWMGAGGNTDTQYF.

This chain connects TRBV28 to TRBJ2-1; D is ambiguous. Germline V gene sequence: CDR1 MDHEN, CDR2 SYDVKM. The CDR3 runs 12 residues. The V gene lost 5 bases and the J gene lost 11 bases, with 13 bases spanning the gap. For the CDR3, the DNA is TGTGCCAGCAGTCCCCCCTCCGGCCAGCAGTTCTTC. Protein: CASSPPSGQQFF.

J is TRBJ1-1 and V is TRBV12-3 or TRBV12-4, with 8 bases aligning to TRBD1. V lost 7 bases and J lost 11; bases outside the gene matches: 12. This CDR3 region has 13 residues. This CDR3 reads CASMRTGSSGAFF. The CDR3 nucleotides are TGTGCCAGCATGAGGACAGGGAGTTCTGGGGCTTTCTTT.